What follows are 19 T cell receptor beta chains derived from one specimen sequenced in a study of CD8+ T cells in alopecia areata. RNA extraction and reverse transcription yielded cDNA as sequencing template. Sequenced by immunoSEQ multiplex PCR; TCRdb stores in-frame clones only, minus some. The sample contains about 97,000 clones, approximately 42% of which appear only once. The sequenced sample consisted of CD4+ T cells sorted from blood. Every receptor here comes from a human donor with alopecia areata.

The chain is built from TRBV6-5 and TRBJ2-2; D is possibly TRBD1 (6 bases). The length of the CDR3 is 13 residues. Trimming shortened V by 8 bases and J by 6 bases, and 13 bases separated the two germline ends. From germline, CDR1 is MNHEY and CDR2 SVGAGI. The CDR3: CASRRGGSGELFF. The CDR3 nucleotides are TGTGCCAGCCGTCGAGGGGGATCCGGGGAGCTGTTTTTT.

The chain carries TRBV4-3 and TRBJ2-5; D is ambiguous. CDR3 length: 15 amino acids. Per germline, CDR1 LGHNA and CDR2 YSLEER. Trimming shortened V by 0 bases and J by 5 bases, and 13 bases separated the two germline ends. This CDR3 is CASSQDWLVRETQYF. Here the CDR3 DNA reads TGCGCCAGCAGCCAAGACTGGCTAGTCCGGGAGACCCAGTACTTC.

A word on this clone: One junction end disagrees with the germline gene, perhaps due to a read error. The DNA of the CDR3 is TGTGCCAGCAGCCCCCGGCAGGGGACCTACGAGCAATACTTC. This encodes CASSPRQGTYEQYF. V usage is TRBV9 and J usage is TRBJ2-7; D might be TRBD1 (6 bases). This CDR3 has 14 residues. CDR1 and CDR2 from the germline V gene are SGDLS and YYNGEE.

Only a few counts were recorded for this clone. The chain carries TRBV23-1 and TRBJ1-2, with unresolved D. Being an ORF, TRBV23-1 has a function that is uncertain. CDR3 length: 12 amino acids. V was trimmed by 6 bases and J by 4 bases, leaving 9 bases between them. The CDR3 region is CASRGRPYGYTF. The CDR3 region has the DNA TGCGCCAGCAGGGGCAGACCCTATGGCTACACCTTC.

This clone has a handful of counts. The rearrangement joins TRBV4-2 to TRBJ2-7; 13 bases line up with TRBD2. Trimming at V came to 0 bases and at J to 0 bases, leaving 11 bases not matched to a gene. CDR1 is LGHNA and CDR2 is YNFKEQ in the germline V gene. This CDR3 is 20 amino acids long. The CDR3 DNA reads TGTGCCAGCAGCCAAGATACCGGGACTAGCGGGGTGGGTGTCTCCTACGAGCAGTACTTC. Translation: CASSQDTGTSGVGVSYEQYF.

This clone was picked up a small number of times. The J gene is TRBJ2-3, the V gene TRBV29-1; D is perhaps TRBD1 (5 bases). There are 13 residues in the CDR3. Looked up from germline, CDR1 is SQVTM and CDR2 is ANQGSEA. Trimming took 3 bases from V and 4 from J, leaving 11 bases between them. The CDR3 reads CSVDKGPPDTQYF. CDR3 in DNA: TGCAGCGTTGATAAGGGGCCCCCAGATACGCAGTATTTT.

The chain joins TRBV5-6 to TRBJ2-7; D unclear. Germline V gives CDR1 SGHDT, CDR2 YYEEEE. This CDR3 is built from 14 residues. V was clipped by 0 bases and J by 6 bases, with 13 bases between them. The CDR3 DNA follows: TGTGCCAGCAGCTTGGGCTCCGGGTCGGGCGAGCAGTACTTC. Amino acids: CASSLGSGSGEQYF.

The chain combines TRBV6-6 with TRBJ2-5; D gene unclear. The CDR3 covers 12 residues. V was trimmed by 10 bases and J by 5 bases, leaving 14 bases between them. Looked up from germline, CDR1 is MNHNY and CDR2 is SVGAGI (reference sequence). CDR3 loop: CATMGPGETQYF. CDR3 in DNA: TGTGCCACCATGGGTCCCGGGGAGACCCAGTACTTC.

Here the CDR3 reads CASSVGQGSTDTQYF. Here the CDR3 DNA reads TGTGCCAGCAGCGTGGGACAGGGGAGCACAGATACGCAGTATTTT. The rearrangement joins TRBV9 to TRBJ2-3; 10 bases map to TRBD1. Trimming took 2 bases from V and 0 from J; bases not matched to a gene: 0. Germline values: CDR1 SGDLS, CDR2 YYNGEE. This CDR3 has 15 residues.

The V and J genes are TRBV7-9 and TRBJ2-7; 9 bases are a match to TRBD1. V gave up 2 bases and J gave up 5 bases; unmatched junction bases: 16. CDR1 SEHNR and CDR2 FQNEAQ come from the germline V gene (reference sequence). The CDR3 spans 18 residues. CDR3 amino acids: CASSLIGYRDRAFDEQYF. The CDR3 DNA follows: TGTGCCAGCAGCTTAATAGGGTACCGGGACAGGGCGTTCGACGAGCAGTACTTC.

This clone turned up a few times. This rearrangement joins TRBV19 to TRBJ2-2; no firm D call. Germline V gene data show CDR1 as LNHDA and CDR2 as SQIVND (reference sequence). Trimming left V 7 bases short and J 0 bases short, with 12 bases between. The CDR3 spans 15 residues. CDR3 DNA: TGTGCCAGTAACCCAATGGGCTCGAACACCGGGGAGCTGTTTTTT. Residues: CASNPMGSNTGELFF.

This chain joins TRBV4-1 and TRBJ2-3, with 9 bases lining up with TRBD1. Looked up from germline, CDR1 is MGHRA and CDR2 is YSYEKL. V was clipped by 2 bases and J by 5 bases; unmatched bases: 2. This CDR3 has 14 amino acids. This CDR3 reads CASSQLDRGDTQYF. Here the CDR3 DNA reads TGCGCCAGCAGCCAATTGGACAGGGGAGATACGCAGTATTTT.

The chain employs TRBV7-6 and TRBJ2-7; 7 bases fit TRBD1. Germline V gene data show CDR1 as SGHVS and CDR2 as FNYEAQ. The CDR3 covers 14 residues. Trimming at V came to 4 bases and at J to 3 bases, leaving 6 bases not matched to a gene. As DNA, the CDR3 is TGTGCCAGCAGCTCCGGGACAGCCCACTACGAGCAGTACTTC. Protein sequence: CASSSGTAHYEQYF.

The gene calls are TRBV7-8 and TRBJ2-7; D call uncertain. The germline V gene encodes CDR1 SGHVS and CDR2 FQNEAQ. This CDR3 region has 11 residues. The V gene lost 1 base and the J gene lost 3 bases, with 1 base spanning the gap. The CDR3 here is CASSLVYEQYF. The DNA of the CDR3 is TGTGCCAGCAGCTTAGTCTACGAGCAGTACTTC.

In DNA form, the CDR3 reads TGTGCCACCAGCAGAGAGCGACGGAATAATTCACCCCTCCACTTT. Its protein is CATSRERRNNSPLHF. The rearrangement joins TRBV15 to TRBJ1-6; no clear D gene. Germline CDR1 and CDR2: LNHNV and YYDKDF (reference sequence). The CDR3 contains 15 residues. V was trimmed by 0 bases and J by 5 bases, leaving 8 bases between them.

V gene TRBV7-2 combines with J gene TRBJ2-6; D gene uncertain. Germline CDR1 reads SGHTA; CDR2 reads FQGNSA. CDR3 length equals 14 residues. The V gene lost 3 bases and the J gene lost 2 bases, with 5 bases spanning the gap. CDR3 in amino acids: CASSFRTGANVLTF. CDR3 DNA: TGTGCCAGCAGCTTCCGGACTGGGGCCAACGTCCTGACTTTC.

This clone was seen only once. The V gene is TRBV30, the J gene TRBJ2-7, with D possibly TRBD1 on 6 matching bases. The V end was cut by 5 bases, the J end by 5 bases, with 13 bases between. CDR3 length: 12 amino acids. CDR1 is GTSNPN, CDR2 SVGIG, per germline (reference sequence). CDR3 sequence: CAWGTGRNEQYF. The CDR3 DNA is TGTGCCTGGGGAACAGGGCGCAACGAGCAGTACTTC.

This clone was recorded only once. The rearrangement links TRBV29-1 to TRBJ1-5; a weak D match, TRBD1 (6 bases). The CDR3 runs to 14 residues. Deletions cut 6 bases from V and 3 bases from J, with 15 bases between. Germline V gene lookup returns CDR1 SQVTM and CDR2 ANQGSEA. The CDR3 is CSVIQGSDNQPQHF. The CDR3 DNA is TGCAGCGTGATACAGGGATCTGACAATCAGCCCCAGCATTTT.

V and J are TRBV4-2 and TRBJ2-3; D unclear. CDR3 size: 17 residues. V dropped 4 bases and J dropped 6 bases, with 23 bases sitting between them. The germline CDR1 and CDR2 sequences are LGHNA and YNFKEQ. The CDR3 is CASSLNRFIGDPDTQYF. The CDR3 DNA follows: TGTGCCAGCAGCCTGAATCGGTTTATAGGCGACCCGGATACGCAGTATTTT.